The clone carrying this TCR beta chain was counted between two and nine times. It was with unique molecular identifiers that the TCRbeta library was prepared. TCRdb reprocessed the PCR reads via MiXCR and lists one record per CDR3 protein. This table has about 610,000 distinct CDR3 sequences, roughly a tenth appearing once. V shed 2 bases and J shed 0 bases, with 13 bases lying between them. The CDR3 runs to 17 residues. From germline, CDR1 is KGHSH and CDR2 LQKENI. The source of the sample is a study of T-cell reconstitution after alpha-beta-depleted transplantation in children. The rearrangement joins TRBV18 to TRBJ2-2; D is undetermined. This clonotype was sampled from a human donor who donated a stem cell graft to a child with acute myeloid leukemia. The source was PBMCs from the stem cell graft donor, collected from the stem cell graft. As DNA, the CDR3 is TGTGCCAGCTCACCAATGGGAAGACTCTCGAACACCGGGGAGCTGTTTTTT. It encodes CASSPMGRLSNTGELFF.